This T cell receptor (beta chain) was captured by sequencing in a study of early T cells in non-severe SARS-CoV-2 infection. This clonotype was seen at least ten times. Via MiXCR, TCRdb re-called the 5' RACE reads, giving one row per CDR3 protein. The table shows fewer than 100,000 distinct CDR3 sequences, with 5% to 7% occurring only once. The CDR3 spans 14 residues. V was trimmed by 0 bases and J by 1 base, leaving 6 bases between them. Germline V gene sequence: CDR1 SGHRS, CDR2 YFSETQ. The TCR sequence derives from an adult who was a healthcare worker with PCR-confirmed SARS-CoV-2 infection or an uninfected control (not recorded which). Material: whole blood. V is TRBV5-1 and J is TRBJ2-3; no reliable D call. The CDR3 region is CASSLGVRTDTQYF. CDR3 coding DNA: TGCGCCAGCAGCTTGGGGGTTCGCACAGATACGCAGTATTTT.